These 12 T cell receptor beta chains came from one sample sequenced in a study of cytotoxic CD8 clonotypes in ibrutinib-treated CLL. Produced via immunoSEQ multiplex PCR; TCRdb's table is partial and in-frame only. The top ten clones hold approximately 5.1% of a sample with about 150,000 clones, about three quarters of them seen once. The sequencing here drew on PBMCs, taken after 24 months of ibrutinib treatment. The receptor source for this set is a human donor with chronic lymphocytic leukemia.

V gene TRBV4-3 combines with J gene TRBJ2-1; TRBD2 matches 7 bases. Germline CDR1 LGHNA, CDR2 YSLEER. This CDR3 contains 13 residues. V shed 1 base, J shed 12 bases, and the junction held 6 bases outside the gene matches. The CDR3 reads CASSQGLATLQFF. CDR3 coding DNA: TGCGCCAGCAGCCAAGGACTAGCCACCCTGCAGTTCTTC.

On this clone itself: This could be a read error, since a much larger clone is one nucleotide away. The gene calls are TRBV7-9 and TRBJ2-7; 9 nucleotides line up with TRBD2. V shed 1 base, J shed 7 bases, and the junction held 8 bases outside the gene matches. This CDR3 has 15 residues. Looked up from germline, CDR1 is SEHNR and CDR2 is FQNEAQ (reference sequence). The DNA of the CDR3 is TGTGCCAGCAGCTTAGGGGCGGGAGGGCCGGGTGAGCAGTACTTC. Its protein is CASSLGAGGPGEQYF.

This clone turned up a few times. The chain joins TRBV14 to TRBJ1-1, with 7 bases aligning to TRBD1. The V gene's germline CDR1 is SGHDN and CDR2 FVKESK. J gave up 0 bases and V 0 bases, and 4 bases lay outside the gene matches. The CDR3 totals 16 residues. CDR3 in amino acids: CASSQDGTEMNTEAFF. DNA of the CDR3: TGTGCCAGCAGCCAAGATGGGACAGAAATGAACACTGAAGCTTTCTTT.

In its sample, this clone ranks as medium-sized (0.01 to 0.1%). The chain recombines TRBV19 with TRBJ1-5; TRBD1 matches at 7 bases. This CDR3 contains 15 residues. Germline-derived CDR1 and CDR2 are LNHDA and SQIVND (reference sequence). J was trimmed by 7 bases and V by 3 bases; bases with no gene match: 9. CDR3 in DNA: TGTGCCAGTAGTATGATGGGCAGGGGGAGACAGCCCCAGCATTTT. This codes for CASSMMGRGRQPQHF.

The rearrangement links TRBV6-5 to TRBJ1-2; weak D call: TRBD1 (5 bases). The V and J ends lost 4 bases and 4 bases respectively, with 7 bases between them. CDR3 length: 12 amino acids. CDR1 and CDR2 from the germline V gene are MNHEY and SVGAGI. The DNA for the CDR3 is TGTGCCAGCAGTTCCGGGGCCTATGGCTACACCTTC. Protein sequence: CASSSGAYGYTF.

The V gene is TRBV5-1, the J gene TRBJ2-3, with D perhaps TRBD1 (6 bases). V lost 0 bases and J lost 4, with 9 bases in between. CDR1 and CDR2 (germline): SGHRS, YFSETQ. This CDR3 is built from 14 residues. The CDR3 spells CASSLGQGSDTQYF. The CDR3 DNA follows: TGCGCCAGCAGCTTGGGGCAGGGGTCAGATACGCAGTATTTT.

CDR3 residues: CASSLSWDTQYF. CDR3 DNA: TGCGCCAGCAGCTTGTCGTGGGATACGCAGTATTTT. The chain joins TRBV5-1 to TRBJ2-3, with D unresolved. Between the trimmed V and J ends, which lost 1 base and 6 bases, there was a span of 6 bases. The germline gives CDR1 SGHRS, CDR2 YFSETQ. The CDR3 is made up of 12 amino acids.

V and J are TRBV11-2 and TRBJ1-6; D remains ambiguous. The V gene's germline CDR1 is SGHAT and CDR2 FQNNGV. The CDR3 contains 13 residues. V shed 3 bases and J shed 10 bases, with 10 bases lying between them. CDR3 region: CASSFSPGSPLHF. The CDR3 nucleotides are TGTGCCAGCAGCTTCTCCCCCGGATCACCCCTCCACTTT.

The chain uses TRBV11-3 and TRBJ2-3; possibly TRBD1 or TRBD2 for D (6 bases each). The ends were cut back, 5 bases at V and 8 bases at J, with 14 bases in the middle. The germline CDR1 and CDR2 sequences are SGHNT and YENEEA. This CDR3 spans 13 amino acids. Written as DNA, the CDR3 is TGTGCCAGCAGCCCGGGTGGGGGGCTTACGCAGTATTTT. As protein: CASSPGGGLTQYF.

This clone was observed a handful of times. This same CDR3 is encoded by further DNA sequences in the sample. The CDR3 bases are TGTGCCAGCAGTCCCCCAAGGGGGCCCCAGCATTTT. Translated, it gives CASSPPRGPQHF. The chain is built from TRBV28 and TRBJ1-5; TRBD1 is a possible D gene (5 bases). Germline V gene sequence: CDR1 MDHEN, CDR2 SYDVKM. Trimming shortened V by 5 bases and J by 9 bases, and 11 bases separated the two germline ends. The CDR3 spans 12 residues.

The CDR3 sequence is CASSPTGTNEQYF. DNA for the CDR3: TGTGCCAGCTCACCAACAGGGACGAACGAGCAGTACTTC. V is TRBV18 and J is TRBJ2-7; weak D call: TRBD1 (6 bases). Germline V CDR1 and CDR2: KGHSH, LQKENI. Trimming removed 2 bases from V and 5 bases from J, with 10 bases in between. This CDR3 spans 13 amino acids.

This rearrangement joins TRBV6-6 to TRBJ1-2, with 7 bases aligning to TRBD1. The CDR3 consists of 15 residues. Per the germline V gene, CDR1 is MNHNY and CDR2 is SVGAGI (reference sequence). The junction had 12 bases not matched to a gene; V was cut back by 7 bases and J by 4 bases. CDR3 protein: CASKPGGSGGYGYTF. CDR3 nucleotides: TGTGCCAGCAAGCCGGGGGGCTCAGGGGGCTATGGCTACACCTTC.